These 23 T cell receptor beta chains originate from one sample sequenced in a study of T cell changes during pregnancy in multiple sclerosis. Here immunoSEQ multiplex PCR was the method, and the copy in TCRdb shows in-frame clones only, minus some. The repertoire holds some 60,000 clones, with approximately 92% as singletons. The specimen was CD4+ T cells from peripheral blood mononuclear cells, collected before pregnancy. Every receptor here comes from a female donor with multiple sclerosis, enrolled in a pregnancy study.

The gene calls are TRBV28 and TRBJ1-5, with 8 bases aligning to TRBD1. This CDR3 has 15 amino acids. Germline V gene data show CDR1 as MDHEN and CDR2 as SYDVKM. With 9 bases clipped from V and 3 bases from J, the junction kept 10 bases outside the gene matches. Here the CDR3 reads CASRDRTLPNQPQHF. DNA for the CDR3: TGTGCCAGTAGGGACAGGACGCTTCCCAATCAGCCCCAGCATTTT.

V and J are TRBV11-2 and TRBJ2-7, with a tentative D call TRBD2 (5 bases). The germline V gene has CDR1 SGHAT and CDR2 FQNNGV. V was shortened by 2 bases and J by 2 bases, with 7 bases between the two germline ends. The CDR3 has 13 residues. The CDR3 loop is CASSLQRAYEQYF. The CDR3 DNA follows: TGTGCCAGCAGCTTACAGAGGGCCTACGAGCAGTACTTC. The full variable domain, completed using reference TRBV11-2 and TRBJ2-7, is EAGVAQSPRYKIIEKRQSVAFWCNPISGHATLYWYQQILGQGPKLLIQFQNNGVVDDSQLPKDRFSAERLKGVDSTLKIQPAKLEDSAVYLCASSLQRAYEQYFGPGTRLTVT.

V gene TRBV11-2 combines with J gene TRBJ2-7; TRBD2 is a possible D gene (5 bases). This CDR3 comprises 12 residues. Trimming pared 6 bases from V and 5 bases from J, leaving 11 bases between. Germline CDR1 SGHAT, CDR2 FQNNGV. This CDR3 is CASSSQRDEQYF. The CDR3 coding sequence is TGTGCCAGCAGTTCTCAGAGGGACGAGCAGTACTTC.

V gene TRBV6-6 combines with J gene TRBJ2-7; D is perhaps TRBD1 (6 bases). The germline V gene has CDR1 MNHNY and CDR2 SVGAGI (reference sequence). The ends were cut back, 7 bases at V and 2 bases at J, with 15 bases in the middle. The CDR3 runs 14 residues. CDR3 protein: CASTYGGLPYEQYF. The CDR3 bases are TGTGCCAGCACTTATGGGGGCCTTCCCTACGAGCAGTACTTC.

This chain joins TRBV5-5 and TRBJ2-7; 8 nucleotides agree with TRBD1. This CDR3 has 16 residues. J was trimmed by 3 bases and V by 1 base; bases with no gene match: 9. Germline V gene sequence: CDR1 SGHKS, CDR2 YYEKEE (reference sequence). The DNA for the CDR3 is TGTGCCAGCAGCTTGTTGGGGCGGGACAGGAACTACGAGCAGTACTTC. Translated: CASSLLGRDRNYEQYF.

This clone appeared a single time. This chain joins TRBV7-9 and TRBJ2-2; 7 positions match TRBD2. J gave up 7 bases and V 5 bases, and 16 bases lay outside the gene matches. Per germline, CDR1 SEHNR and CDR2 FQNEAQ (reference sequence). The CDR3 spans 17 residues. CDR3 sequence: CASSTSSSGSWGGELFF. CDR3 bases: TGTGCCAGCAGCACATCTTCTAGCGGCTCTTGGGGCGGGGAGCTGTTTTTT.

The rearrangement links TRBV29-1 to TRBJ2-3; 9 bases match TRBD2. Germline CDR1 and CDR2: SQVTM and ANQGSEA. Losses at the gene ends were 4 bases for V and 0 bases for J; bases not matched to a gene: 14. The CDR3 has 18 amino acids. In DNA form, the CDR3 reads TGCAGCGTTGCGGTAGGGCAGACTAGCGGACGAAGCACAGATACGCAGTATTTT. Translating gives CSVAVGQTSGRSTDTQYF.

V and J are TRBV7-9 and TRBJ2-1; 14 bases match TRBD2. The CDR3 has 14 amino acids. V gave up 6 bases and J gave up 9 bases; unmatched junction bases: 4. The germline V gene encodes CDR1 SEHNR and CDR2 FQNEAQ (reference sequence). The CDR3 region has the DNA TGTGCCAGCAGTGGAGGACTAGCGGGAGGTGAGCAGTTCTTC. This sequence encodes CASSGGLAGGEQFF.

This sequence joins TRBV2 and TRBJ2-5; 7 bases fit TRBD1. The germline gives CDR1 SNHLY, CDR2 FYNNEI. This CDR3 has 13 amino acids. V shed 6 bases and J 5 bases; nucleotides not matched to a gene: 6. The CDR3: CASRPRGLETQYF. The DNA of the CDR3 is TGTGCCAGCAGACCAAGGGGGCTGGAGACCCAGTACTTC.

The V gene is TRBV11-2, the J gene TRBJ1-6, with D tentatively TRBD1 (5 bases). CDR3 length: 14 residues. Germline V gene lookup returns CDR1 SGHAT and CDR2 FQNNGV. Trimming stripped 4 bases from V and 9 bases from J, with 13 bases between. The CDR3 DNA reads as TGTGCCAGCAGCTCCCGACAGTCGCGTTCACCCCTCCACTTT. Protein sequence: CASSSRQSRSPLHF.

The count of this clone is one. The CDR3 region has the DNA TGCAGCGTTCTGAATGAGTTTGGCTACAATGAGCAGTTCTTC. This gives the protein CSVLNEFGYNEQFF. V is TRBV29-1 and J is TRBJ2-1; D not resolved. In germline, CDR1 is SQVTM, CDR2 ANQGSEA. Trimming removed 5 bases at V and 3 bases at J, with 14 bases between. The CDR3 covers 14 residues.

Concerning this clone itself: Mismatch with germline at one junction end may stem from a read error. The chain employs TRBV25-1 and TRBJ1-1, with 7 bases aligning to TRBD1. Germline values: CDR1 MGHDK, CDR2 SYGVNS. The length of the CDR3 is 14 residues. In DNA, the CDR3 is TGTACCAGCAGACGACAGGGAATGTACACTGAAGCTTTCTTT. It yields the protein CTSRRQGMYTEAFF.

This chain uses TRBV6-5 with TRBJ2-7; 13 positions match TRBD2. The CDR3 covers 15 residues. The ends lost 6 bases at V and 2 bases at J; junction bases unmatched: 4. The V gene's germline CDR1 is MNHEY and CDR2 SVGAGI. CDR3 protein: CASRKLAGGPYEQYF. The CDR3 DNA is TGTGCCAGCAGAAAACTAGCGGGAGGGCCCTACGAGCAGTACTTC.

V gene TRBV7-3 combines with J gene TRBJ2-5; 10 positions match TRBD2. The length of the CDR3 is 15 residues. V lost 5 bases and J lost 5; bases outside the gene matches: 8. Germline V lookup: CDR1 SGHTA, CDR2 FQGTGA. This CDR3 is CASSVASGSGETQYF. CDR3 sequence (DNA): TGTGCCAGCAGCGTGGCTAGCGGGAGTGGGGAGACCCAGTACTTC. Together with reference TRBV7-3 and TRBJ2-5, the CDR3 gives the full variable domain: GAGVSQTPSNKVTEKGKYVELRCDPISGHTALYWYRQSLGQGPEFLIYFQGTGAADDSGLPNDRFFAVRPEGSVSTLKIQRTERGDSAVYLCASSVASGSGETQYFGPGTRLLVL.

Written as DNA, the CDR3 is TGTGCCAGCAGTCCCCCACCGGAGAGCGGGACATTTTATTTTTCGGATACGCAGTATTTT. This sequence encodes CASSPPPESGTFYFSDTQYF. This rearrangement joins TRBV27 to TRBJ2-3, with a possible D match to TRBD2 (7 bases). Per germline, CDR1 MNHEY and CDR2 SMNVEV (reference sequence). The CDR3 sequence is 20 residues long. Trimming removed 5 bases from V and 6 bases from J, with 33 bases in between.

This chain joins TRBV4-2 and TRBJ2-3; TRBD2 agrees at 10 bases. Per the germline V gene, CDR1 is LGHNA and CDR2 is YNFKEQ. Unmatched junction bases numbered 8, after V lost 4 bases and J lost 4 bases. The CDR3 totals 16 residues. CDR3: CASSRIGLAGADTQYF. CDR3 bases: TGTGCCAGCAGCCGTATTGGGCTAGCGGGGGCAGATACGCAGTATTTT.

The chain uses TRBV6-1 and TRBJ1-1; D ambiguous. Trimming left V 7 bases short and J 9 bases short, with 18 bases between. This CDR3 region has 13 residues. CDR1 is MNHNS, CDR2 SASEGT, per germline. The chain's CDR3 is CASTPPGDYKAFF. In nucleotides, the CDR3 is TGTGCCAGCACCCCCCCAGGCGATTATAAAGCTTTCTTT.

The CDR3 bases are TGTGCTAGTGGTTTGGTACTTCCGGGAGCATCTGGAAACACCATATATTTT. Residues: CASGLVLPGASGNTIYF. J is TRBJ1-3 and V is TRBV12-5, with no clear D. Germline V gene sequence: CDR1 LGHNT, CDR2 FRNRAP. This CDR3 has 17 residues. Trimming shortened V by 0 bases and J by 1 base, and 13 bases separated the two germline ends.

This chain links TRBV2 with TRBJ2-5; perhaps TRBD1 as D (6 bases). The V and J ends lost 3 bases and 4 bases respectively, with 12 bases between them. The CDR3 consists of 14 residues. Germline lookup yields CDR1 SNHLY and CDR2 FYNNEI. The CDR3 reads CASSDPTGRETQYF. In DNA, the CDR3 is TGTGCCAGCAGTGACCCGACAGGTCGAGAGACCCAGTACTTC.

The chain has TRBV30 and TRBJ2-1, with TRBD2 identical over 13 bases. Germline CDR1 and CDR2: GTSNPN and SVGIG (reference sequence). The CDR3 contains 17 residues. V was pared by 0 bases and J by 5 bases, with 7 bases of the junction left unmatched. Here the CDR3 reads CAWSVPGLAGFHNEQFF. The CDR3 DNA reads TGTGCCTGGAGTGTACCGGGACTAGCGGGATTCCACAATGAGCAGTTCTTC. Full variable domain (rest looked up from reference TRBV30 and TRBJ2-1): SQTIHQWPATLVQPVGSPLSLECTVEGTSNPNLYWYRQAAGRGLQLLFYSVGIGQISSEVPQNLSASRPQDRQFILSSKKLLLSDSGFYLCAWSVPGLAGFHNEQFFGPGTRLTVL.

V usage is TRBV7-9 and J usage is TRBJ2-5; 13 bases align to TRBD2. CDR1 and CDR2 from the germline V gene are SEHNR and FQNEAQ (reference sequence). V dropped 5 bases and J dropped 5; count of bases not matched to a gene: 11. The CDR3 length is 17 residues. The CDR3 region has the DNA TGTGCCAGCAGCCCCTTGACTAGCGGGAGGAAGGGGGAGACCCAGTACTTC. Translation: CASSPLTSGRKGETQYF.

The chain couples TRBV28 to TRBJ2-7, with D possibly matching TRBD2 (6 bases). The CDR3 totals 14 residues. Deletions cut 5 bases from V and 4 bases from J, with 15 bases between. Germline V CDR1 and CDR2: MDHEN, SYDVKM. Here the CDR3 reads CASSQDGTDYEQYF. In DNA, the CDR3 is TGTGCCAGCAGTCAGGACGGGACTGATTACGAGCAGTACTTC. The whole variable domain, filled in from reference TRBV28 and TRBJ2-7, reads DVKVTQSSRYLVKRTGEKVFLECVQDMDHENMFWYRQDPGLGLRLIYFSYDVKMKEKGDIPEGYSVSREKKERFSLILESASTNQTSMYLCASSQDGTDYEQYFGPGTRLTVT.

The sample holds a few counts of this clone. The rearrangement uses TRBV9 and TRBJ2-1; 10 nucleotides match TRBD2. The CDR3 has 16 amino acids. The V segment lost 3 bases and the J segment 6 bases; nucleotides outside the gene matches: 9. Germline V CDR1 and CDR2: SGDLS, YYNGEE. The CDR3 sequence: CASSALGLAVGNEQFF. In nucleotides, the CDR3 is TGTGCCAGCAGCGCCCTCGGACTAGCGGTCGGCAATGAGCAGTTCTTC.